These 15 T cell receptor beta chains came from one sample sequenced in a study of cytomegalovirus exposure and HLA in healthy donors. The method was immunoSEQ multiplex PCR; TCRdb's version includes in-frame clones alone and lacks a portion of them. The profile shows 100,000 to 120,000 clones, roughly 95% of them singletons. The sequenced sample was PBMCs. Source of these receptors: a woman aged 18-29 years in good health and CMV-seronegative.

The rearrangement joins TRBV7-9 to TRBJ1-2, with TRBD1 matching 7 bases. Germline V gene data show CDR1 as SEHNR and CDR2 as FQNEAQ (reference sequence). CDR3 size: 16 residues. With V trimmed by 4 bases and J by 1 base, 9 bases remained unmatched. Here the CDR3 reads CASSSQPGGGNYGYTF. CDR3 nucleotides: TGTGCCAGCAGCTCGCAGCCAGGGGGTGGTAACTATGGCTACACCTTC.

V is TRBV4-2 and J is TRBJ2-7; the D gene is possibly TRBD2 (7 bases). Germline lookup yields CDR1 LGHNA and CDR2 YNFKEQ. The CDR3 consists of 17 residues. The V end was cut by 0 bases, the J end by 2 bases, with 17 bases between. The chain's CDR3 is CASSQEEAGALTYEQYF. The CDR3 nucleotides read TGTGCCAGCAGCCAAGAAGAGGCGGGGGCCCTTACCTACGAGCAGTACTTC.

The chain joins TRBV7-2 to TRBJ1-2; D is ambiguous. Trimming left V 5 bases short and J 2 bases short, with 18 bases between. Germline V gene lookup returns CDR1 SGHTA and CDR2 FQGNSA. The CDR3 totals 16 residues. This chain's CDR3 is CASSPGPRVSNYGYTF. CDR3 sequence (DNA): TGTGCCAGCAGCCCCGGCCCCCGGGTGTCGAACTATGGCTACACCTTC.

V is TRBV29-1 and J is TRBJ1-2; 7 nucleotides align to TRBD1. The CDR3 runs 14 residues. V shed 3 bases, J shed 6 bases, and the junction held 10 bases outside the gene matches. In germline, CDR1 is SQVTM, CDR2 ANQGSEA. CDR3 loop: CSVDESGGRNGYTF. DNA for the CDR3: TGCAGCGTTGATGAGTCAGGGGGGAGGAATGGCTACACCTTC.

This clone was observed a single time. The chain links TRBV25-1 to TRBJ2-3; the D gene is possibly TRBD1 (6 bases). Germline V gives CDR1 MGHDK, CDR2 SYGVNS. The CDR3 contains 15 residues. V lost 1 base, J lost 0 bases, and 8 bases lay in between. The CDR3 sequence is CASSEFQGSTDTQYF. For the CDR3, the DNA is TGTGCCAGCAGTGAATTCCAGGGGAGCACAGATACGCAGTATTTT.

The chain carries TRBV19 and TRBJ2-2; 9 positions match TRBD1. This CDR3 region has 15 residues. Germline CDR1 is LNHDA and CDR2 is SQIVND (reference sequence). Trimming removed 5 bases from V and 4 bases from J; junction bases left unmatched: 5. This chain's CDR3 is CASSPSTGGTGELFF. CDR3 bases: TGTGCCAGTAGTCCGTCGACAGGGGGCACCGGGGAGCTGTTTTTT. The full variable domain, in which reference TRBV19 and TRBJ2-2 provide the parts outside the CDR3, is DGGITQSPKYLFRKEGQNVTLSCEQNLNHDAMYWYRQDPGQGLRLIYYSQIVNDFQKGDIAEGYSVSREKKESFPLTVTSAQKNPTAFYLCASSPSTGGTGELFFGEGSRLTVL.

The chain carries TRBV5-4 and TRBJ2-2; D perhaps matches TRBD2 (7 bases). The CDR3 consists of 15 residues. Germline-derived CDR1 and CDR2 are SGHNT and YYREEE (reference sequence). Trimming left V 4 bases short and J 3 bases short, with 13 bases between. The CDR3 spells CASSIGGRDTGELFF. CDR3 DNA sequence: TGTGCCAGCAGCATCGGGGGGCGAGACACCGGGGAGCTGTTTTTT.

The chain couples TRBV6-5 to TRBJ2-3, with TRBD2 matching over 10 bases. The CDR3 is 16 residues long. V dropped 2 bases and J dropped 2; count of bases not matched to a gene: 4. Per the germline V gene, CDR1 is MNHEY and CDR2 is SVGAGI. The CDR3 sequence is CASSYHLAGVTDTQYF. Here the CDR3 DNA reads TGTGCCAGCAGTTACCACCTAGCGGGGGTCACAGATACGCAGTATTTT.

The V call is TRBV5-1, the J call TRBJ2-4; the match to TRBD2 covers 8 bases. Looked up from germline, CDR1 is SGHRS and CDR2 is YFSETQ. The CDR3 spans 15 residues. Trimming removed 4 bases from V and 0 bases from J; junction bases left unmatched: 3. Written as DNA, the CDR3 is TGCGCCAGCAGCCCCGGGGGGGTAGCCAAAAACATTCAGTACTTC. It codes for CASSPGGVAKNIQYF.

The chain joins TRBV6-5 to TRBJ1-1; D ambiguous. Germline CDR1 and CDR2: MNHEY and SVGAGI. V dropped 2 bases and J dropped 4 bases, with 5 bases sitting between them. There are 12 residues in the CDR3. The chain's CDR3 is CASSYLGTEAFF. The CDR3 coding sequence is TGTGCCAGCAGTTACCTCGGCACTGAAGCTTTCTTT.

The chain employs TRBV7-2 and TRBJ2-7; D possibly corresponds to TRBD1 (6 bases). Germline lookup yields CDR1 SGHTA and CDR2 FQGNSA. Trimming pared 5 bases from V and 2 bases from J, leaving 16 bases between. The CDR3 is made up of 15 amino acids. The CDR3 protein is CASSPSGQGPYEQYF. CDR3 in DNA: TGTGCCAGCAGCCCCTCGGGGCAGGGGCCCTACGAGCAGTACTTC.

The genes are TRBV4-3 and TRBJ1-3; 7 nucleotides match TRBD1. With 0 bases clipped from V and 2 bases from J, the junction kept 4 bases outside the gene matches. The germline CDR1 and CDR2 sequences are LGHNA and YSLEER. The CDR3 extends over 16 amino acids. The CDR3 nucleotides are TGCGCCAGCAGCCAAGAGCCAACAGGGGCTGGAAACACCATATATTTT. Amino acid sequence: CASSQEPTGAGNTIYF.

The CDR3 protein is CASSFLTSGNTDTQYF. CDR3 sequence (DNA): TGCGCCAGCAGCTTTCTGACTAGCGGAAACACAGATACGCAGTATTTT. The gene calls are TRBV5-1 and TRBJ2-3, with TRBD2 matching over 9 bases. Trimming at V came to 2 bases and at J to 2 bases, leaving 6 bases not matched to a gene. The germline V gene has CDR1 SGHRS and CDR2 YFSETQ. The CDR3 is 16 residues long.

The rearrangement links TRBV5-6 to TRBJ1-1; D may be TRBD1 (5 bases). There are 13 residues in the CDR3. The V gene lost 7 bases and the J gene lost 0 bases, with 10 bases spanning the gap. CDR1 and CDR2 from the germline V gene are SGHDT and YYEEEE. This chain's CDR3 is CASLQGVNTEAFF. The CDR3 DNA sequence: TGTGCCAGCCTGCAGGGTGTGAACACTGAAGCTTTCTTT. The full variable domain, rest sourced from reference TRBV5-6 and TRBJ1-1, is DAGVTQSPTHLIKTRGQQVTLRCSPKSGHDTVSWYQQALGQGPQFIFQYYEEEERQRGNFPDRFSGHQFPNYSSELNVNALLLGDSALYLCASLQGVNTEAFFGQGTRLTVV.

The chain carries TRBV7-8 and TRBJ1-4; D gene unclear. Germline V gene sequence: CDR1 SGHVS, CDR2 FQNEAQ. The V and J ends lost 4 bases and 8 bases respectively, with 8 bases between them. The CDR3 runs 12 residues. CDR3: CASSYYKEKLFF. DNA for the CDR3: TGTGCCAGCAGCTATTACAAGGAAAAACTGTTTTTT.